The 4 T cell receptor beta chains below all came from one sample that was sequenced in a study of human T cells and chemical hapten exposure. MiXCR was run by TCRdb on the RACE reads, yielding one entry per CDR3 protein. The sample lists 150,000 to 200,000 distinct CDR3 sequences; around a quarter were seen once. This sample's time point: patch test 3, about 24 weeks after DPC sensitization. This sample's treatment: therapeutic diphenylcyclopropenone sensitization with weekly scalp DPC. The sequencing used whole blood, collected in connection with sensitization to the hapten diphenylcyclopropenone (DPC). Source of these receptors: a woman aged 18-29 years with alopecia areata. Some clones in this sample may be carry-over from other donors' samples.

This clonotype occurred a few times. CDR3 loop: CASSSFSGGVAKNIQYF. The CDR3 DNA is TGTGCCAGCTCCTCTTTCAGCGGGGGCGTTGCCAAAAACATTCAGTACTTC. V and J are TRBV5-6 and TRBJ2-4, with 8 nucleotides matching TRBD2. The CDR3 length is 17 residues. Trimming removed 7 bases from V and 1 base from J; junction bases left unmatched: 13. Germline V CDR1 and CDR2: SGHDT, YYEEEE.

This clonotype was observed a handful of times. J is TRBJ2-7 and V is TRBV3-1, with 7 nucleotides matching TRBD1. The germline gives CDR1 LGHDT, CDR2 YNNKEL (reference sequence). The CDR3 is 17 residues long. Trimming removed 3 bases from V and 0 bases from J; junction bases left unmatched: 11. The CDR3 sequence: CASSHEGRDSPSYEQYF. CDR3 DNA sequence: TGTGCCAGCAGCCATGAGGGCCGGGACAGTCCCTCCTACGAGCAGTACTTC.

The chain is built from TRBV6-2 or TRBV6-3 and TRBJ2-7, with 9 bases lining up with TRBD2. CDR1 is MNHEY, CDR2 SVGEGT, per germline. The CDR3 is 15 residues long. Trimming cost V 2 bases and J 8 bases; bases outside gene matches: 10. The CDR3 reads CASSYTGLAGLKQYF. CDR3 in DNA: TGTGCCAGCAGTTACACGGGACTAGCCGGGCTGAAGCAGTACTTC.

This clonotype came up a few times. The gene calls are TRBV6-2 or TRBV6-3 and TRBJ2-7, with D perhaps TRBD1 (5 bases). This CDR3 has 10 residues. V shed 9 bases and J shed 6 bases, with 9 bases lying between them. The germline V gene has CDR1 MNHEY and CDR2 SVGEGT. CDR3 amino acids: CASRGSEQYF. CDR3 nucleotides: TGTGCCAGTAGGGGAAGCGAGCAGTACTTC.